Reported below is one T cell receptor (beta chain). The data stem from a study of technical replicates of blood from several donors. V dropped 0 bases and J dropped 5 bases, with 14 bases sitting between them. Germline V CDR1 and CDR2: SGHRS, YFSETQ. CDR3 length: 15 amino acids. Data came from immunoSEQ multiplex PCR; TCRdb stores just in-frame clones and leaves some out. This sample has 85,000 to 100,000 clones, with approximately 95% found just once. This TCR was sampled from a human donor in good health. Sequenced sample: T cells isolated from PBMCs. J is TRBJ1-1 and V is TRBV5-1, with D hard to call. CDR3 nucleotides: TGCGCCAGCAGCTTGGCGGCAGGATTCAATACTGAAGCTTTCTTT. This translates into CASSLAAGFNTEAFF. Combining the CDR3 with reference TRBV5-1 and TRBJ1-1 gives the whole variable domain KAGVTQTPRYLIKTRGQQVTLSCSPISGHRSVSWYQQTPGQGLQFLFEYFSETQRNKGNFPGRFSGRQFSNSRSEMNVSTLELGDSALYLCASSLAAGFNTEAFFGQGTRLTVV.